Described below is a single T cell receptor (beta chain) sequence and its context. Its antigen is not yet known. Possible read error: a much larger clone is one base away. This sample was taken from a study of T cells after yellow fever vaccination (dated by TCRdb to about 2019). For the study in its entirety: The SMART-Seq v4 Ultra Low Input RNA kit was used to prepare libraries from fractions with low cell numbers. Bulk PBMC replicates and cell subsets were isolated from blood drawn at multiple timepoints before and after both primary and secondary immunization. To follow T-cell clones before and after both primary and booster YFV17D yellow fever vaccination, bulk TCR alpha and beta repertoires underwent longitudinal sequencing. Two healthy male donors, one aged 18 to 29 and one aged 30 to 40 years, made up the cohort.

TCR cDNA was synthesized by 5'RACE template switching, through which a universal primer site and unique molecular identifiers were introduced. cDNA synthesis was primed from both the TCR alpha and TCR beta constant segments. Library amplification used two PCR steps, and the second PCR step added sample barcodes and sequencing adapters. Libraries were sequenced on Illumina HiSeq 2500 (2x100 bp) or NovaSeq (2x150 bp). The original pipeline was this. MIGEC handled demultiplexing of reads and collapsing into UMI consensus sequences, while MiXCR performed V(D)J alignment. Vaccine-responding clonotypes were identified with edgeR using replicate PBMC samples, with FDR below 0.01 and a log2 fold change above 5 up to day 15 being required. CD4 or CD8 identity was assigned to each bulk clonotype according to whether the clonotype was present at higher abundance in the sequenced CD4 repertoire or the sequenced CD8 repertoire. TCRdb applied fastp at Q25 and MiXCR to the public reads, then kept only in-frame beta chains. Entries that share a CDR3 protein sequence are merged under the most common genes and DNA. For this entry, the V and J calls and clone size follow TCRdb and not the study's own pipeline. This sample is represented by approximately 120,000 distinct CDR3 sequences; around 7.4% of them were singletons. The top ten hold nearly 2.5% of the sample.

The full study reports these points: Because abundant contaminating clonotypes from the bulk population could be contained in FACS-sorted repertoires, computational filtering was required. A small share of clonotypes was detected in both CD4 and CD8 compartments, with the overlap likely arising from convergent recombination. Because the study included only two donors, the extent to which the findings can be generalized is limited. Most clones expanded after primary vaccination were re-detected after the booster (around 96% of CD4 and approximately 85% of CD8), suggesting broad memory maintenance. The secondary T-cell response was weaker than the primary response but faster, peaking on day 5 instead of day 15.

The sample's treatment or condition, from its label and the paper: live attenuated yellow fever vaccine strain. PBMCs were isolated from peripheral blood using a standard Ficoll-Paque protocol. Dynabeads CD4 and CD8 positive selection kits were used to isolate the CD4 and CD8 T-cell fractions. RNA was extracted with TriZol from bulk PBMCs, CD4 and CD8 fractions, and dextramer-positive and dextramer-negative fractions. Sequenced here: CD4+ T cells sorted from PBMCs, sampled 9 to 10 days after the first yellow fever vaccination. The receptor was derived from a man in his late teens or twenties who received the YFV17D yellow fever vaccine.

The CDR3 in this case is CASSQRTGASSNSPLHF. The nucleotide sequence reads as follows: TGTGCCAGCAGCCAACGGACAGGGGCCTCTAGTAATTCACCCCTCCACTTT. The chain is assembled from TRBV4-2 and TRBJ1-6; a stretch of 9 junction bases matches TRBD1. The CDR3, cysteine through phenylalanine, is 17 amino acids long. Of the read, only the CDR3 DNA is kept; its 51 bases are in frame from base 1. As encoded in the germline V gene, CDR1 is LGHNA while CDR2 is YNFKEQ. Unmatched junction bases come to 8, with V trimmed by 2 bases and J by 6 bases.